This TCR beta chain was sequenced for a study of T cell responses to AZD1222 COVID-19 vaccine. Broader study findings: Mostly white British, mostly female donors; authors suggested clonal diversity may be underestimated. All repertoire sampling was performed exclusively after the peak T cell response. Spike-wide coverage was observed for vaccine-associated CD4 TCRs, with dominant responses at 160-218 and 743-854.

About this clone: Its specificity is not known.

The length of the CDR3 is 16 residues. The junction had 1 base not matched to a gene; V was cut back by 1 base and J by 1 base. In germline, CDR1 is MDHEN, CDR2 SYDVKM. Produced via immunoSEQ multiplex PCR; TCRdb's table is partial and in-frame only. The repertoire holds some 140,000 clones, with 92% as singletons. This specimen was peripheral blood, taken on day 0 of AZD1222 vaccination. The receptor was isolated from an adult in good health. V gene TRBV28 combines with J gene TRBJ2-2; 9 positions match TRBD1. As DNA, the CDR3 is TGTGCCAGCAGTTTATTGGGACAGGGGAACACCGGGGAGCTGTTTTTT. It encodes CASSLLGQGNTGELFF.